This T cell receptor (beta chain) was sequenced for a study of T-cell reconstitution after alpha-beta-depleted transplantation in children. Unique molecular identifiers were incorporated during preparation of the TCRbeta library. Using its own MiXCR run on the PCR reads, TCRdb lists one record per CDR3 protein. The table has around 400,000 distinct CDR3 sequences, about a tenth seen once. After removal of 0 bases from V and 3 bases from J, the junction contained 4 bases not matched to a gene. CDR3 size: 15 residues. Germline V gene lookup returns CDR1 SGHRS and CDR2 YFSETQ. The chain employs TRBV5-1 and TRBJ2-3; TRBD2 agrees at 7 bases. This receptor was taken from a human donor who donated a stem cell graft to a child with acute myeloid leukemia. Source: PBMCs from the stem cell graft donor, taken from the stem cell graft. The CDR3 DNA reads TGCGCCAGCAGCTTGGAAGCGGGAAGTACAGATACGCAGTATTTT. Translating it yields CASSLEAGSTDTQYF.